This T cell receptor (beta chain) was sequenced in a study of T cells after yellow fever vaccination. This CDR3 has 14 residues. V was pared by 0 bases and J by 3 bases, with 9 bases between. Germline V gives CDR1 MNHEY, CDR2 SMNVEV (reference sequence). MiXCR, applied by TCRdb to the 5' RACE reads, yields one record per CDR3 protein. The sample lists approximately 90,000 distinct CDR3 sequences, 4.5% to 6% occurring once. Study-wide findings and caveats: Contaminating bulk clonotypes could be abundant in FACS-sorted repertoires.

This clonotype has a count of ten or more. The antigen remains unidentified. Source: CD8+ T cells sorted from PBMCs, taken 10 days after the yellow fever booster vaccination. V usage is TRBV27 and J usage is TRBJ2-7; a weak D match, TRBD1 (5 bases). The TCR comes from a man in his late teens or twenties who received the YFV17D yellow fever vaccine. The CDR3 region is CASSLSGVSYEQYF. CDR3 nucleotide sequence: TGTGCCAGCAGTTTATCAGGGGTAAGCTACGAGCAGTACTTC.